The text below deals with one T cell receptor (beta chain). Its specificity is not known. This record comes from a study of radiotherapy plus CTLA-4 blockade in lung cancer. Patients with chemo-refractory metastatic non-small-cell lung cancer received focal radiation plus CTLA-4 blockade with ipilimumab. General study findings and limits: Some TCR clones had been derived from tumors. These clones expanded in peripheral blood after radiotherapy plus ipilimumab. Among reported predictors of response, early blood T cell clone dynamics with interferon-beta performed best.

Germline CDR1 is SGDLS and CDR2 is YYNGEE. The CDR3 has 17 amino acids. Trimming cost V 6 bases and J 0 bases, with 18 bases left between them. Libraries were prepared by immunoSEQ multiplex PCR; TCRdb keeps only in-frame clonotypes and omits some of them. Of more than 40,000 clones listed, nearly 90% are singletons. The receptor was isolated from a human donor with non-small cell lung cancer whose response to radiotherapy plus ipilimumab could not be evaluated. This sequence joins TRBV9 and TRBJ2-2, with TRBD1 as a possible D gene (5 bases). This material consisted of peripheral blood, taken from a patient treated with radiotherapy plus ipilimumab. The CDR3, as DNA: TGTGCCAGCACCACAACCACAGGATTCGCGAACACCGGGGAGCTGTTTTTT. It is translated as CASTTTTGFANTGELFF.